This T cell receptor beta chain was documented in a study of cytomegalovirus exposure and HLA in healthy donors. PCR used 60 Vbeta primers and 13 Jbeta primers. The protocol was immunoSEQ multiplex PCR, while the TCRdb copy is restricted to in-frame clones and leaves out a portion. Found here are around 170,000 clones, roughly 80% of them singletons; the top ten hold 3% to 4%. Germline CDR1 reads LNHDA; CDR2 reads SQIVND (reference sequence). V gave up 1 base and J gave up 7 bases; unmatched junction bases: 6. CDR3 size: 15 residues. This clone was seen a few times. Its antigen is currently unknown. Study results and limitations: As immune exposure information, only CMV serostatus was available. Some public TCRs appeared in many individuals, while most sequences were rare. Judged likely to be a sequencing artifact was a cluster of highly shared sequence variants.

Though nominally healthy at sampling, donors likely had unrecorded immune exposures. The chain has TRBV19 and TRBJ1-5, with TRBD1 identical over 8 bases. The specimen was PBMCs. This TCR derives from a man between 50 and 59 years old in good health and CMV-seronegative. The CDR3 here is CASSIGGTGGQPQHF. CDR3 DNA sequence: TGTGCCAGTAGTATAGGCGGCACAGGGGGGCAGCCCCAGCATTTT. The full variable domain, its missing parts supplied by reference TRBV19 and TRBJ1-5, is DGGITQSPKYLFRKEGQNVTLSCEQNLNHDAMYWYRQDPGQGLRLIYYSQIVNDFQKGDIAEGYSVSREKKESFPLTVTSAQKNPTAFYLCASSIGGTGGQPQHFGDGTRLSIL.